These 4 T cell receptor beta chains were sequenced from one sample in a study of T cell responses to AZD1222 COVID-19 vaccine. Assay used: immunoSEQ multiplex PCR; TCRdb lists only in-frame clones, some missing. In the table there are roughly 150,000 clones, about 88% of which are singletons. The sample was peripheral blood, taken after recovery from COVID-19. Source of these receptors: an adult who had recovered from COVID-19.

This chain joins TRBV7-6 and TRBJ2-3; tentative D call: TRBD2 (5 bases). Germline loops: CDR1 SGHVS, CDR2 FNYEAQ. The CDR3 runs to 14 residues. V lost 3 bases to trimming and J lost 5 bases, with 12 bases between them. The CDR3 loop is CASSLGALGDTQYF. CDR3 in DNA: TGTGCCAGCAGCTTGGGAGCTTTGGGAGATACGCAGTATTTT.

This chain's CDR3 is CASSGRGLAGGSSSYNEQFF. CDR3 in DNA: TGTGCCAGCAGTGGCCGGGGACTAGCGGGAGGCTCCAGCTCCTACAATGAGCAGTTCTTC. The genes are TRBV6-4 and TRBJ2-1; 15 nucleotides agree with TRBD2. The V gene's germline CDR1 is MRHNA and CDR2 SNTAGT. V lost 4 bases to trimming and J lost 0 bases; unmatched junction nucleotides: 10. This CDR3 comprises 20 residues.

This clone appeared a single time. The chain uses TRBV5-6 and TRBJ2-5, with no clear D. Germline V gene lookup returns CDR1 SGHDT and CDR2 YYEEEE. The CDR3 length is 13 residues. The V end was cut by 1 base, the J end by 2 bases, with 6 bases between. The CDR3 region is CASSLTVQETQYF. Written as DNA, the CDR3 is TGTGCCAGCAGCTTGACAGTTCAAGAGACCCAGTACTTC.

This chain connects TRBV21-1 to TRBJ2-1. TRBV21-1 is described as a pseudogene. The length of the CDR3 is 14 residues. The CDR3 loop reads CASSPLTLNNEQFF. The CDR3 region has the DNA TGTGCCAGTTCTCCCCTGACACTAAACAATGAGCAGTTCTTC.